These 10 T cell receptor beta chains were all obtained from the same sample, sequenced in a study of early T cells in non-severe SARS-CoV-2 infection. In TCRdb, the 5' RACE reads were re-called with MiXCR into one record per CDR3 protein. This sample has tens of thousands of distinct CDR3 sequences, with about an eighth found just once. The sequenced sample was whole blood. These TCRs come from an adult who was a healthcare worker with PCR-confirmed SARS-CoV-2 infection or an uninfected control (not recorded which).

Regarding this clonotype: The germline gene is not matched at one end of the junction; a read error may be the cause. CDR3 in amino acids: CASSPIVGADAQYF. The CDR3 DNA reads as TGTGCCAGCAGCCCCATCGTGGGGGCAGATGCGCAGTATTTT. The chain combines TRBV7-9 with TRBJ2-3; a possible D gene is TRBD1 (6 bases). In germline, CDR1 is SEHNR, CDR2 FQNEAQ (reference sequence). This CDR3 contains 14 residues.

The CDR3 DNA follows: TGTGCCAGCAGTGAATACAGGGTCGGCGAGCTGTTTTTT. This translates into CASSEYRVGELFF. The chain couples TRBV6-1 to TRBJ2-2; D is perhaps TRBD1 (6 bases). V lost 2 bases and J 11 bases, leaving 12 bases between the germline ends. Germline V CDR1 and CDR2: MNHNS, SASEGT. The CDR3 length is 13 residues.

This clonotype was seen ten or more times. The chain uses TRBV7-6 and TRBJ2-1, with 7 positions matching TRBD1. With 5 bases clipped from V and 3 bases from J, the junction kept 7 bases outside the gene matches. There are 15 residues in the CDR3. Per germline, CDR1 SGHVS and CDR2 FNYEAQ. The CDR3 here is CASSRQGGNYNEQFF. CDR3 nucleotide sequence: TGTGCCAGCAGCCGACAGGGTGGGAACTACAATGAGCAGTTCTTC.

This clonotype was detected ten times or more. The DNA for the CDR3 is TGTGCCAGCAGACCTGACAGTTACAATGAGCAGTTCTTC. Translation: CASRPDSYNEQFF. The J gene is TRBJ2-1, the V gene TRBV5-4; TRBD1 might be the D (5 bases). Per the germline V gene, CDR1 is SGHNT and CDR2 is YYREEE (reference sequence). The ends were cut back, 5 bases at V and 4 bases at J, with 10 bases in the middle. The CDR3 consists of 13 residues.

The V call is TRBV5-4, the J call TRBJ1-4; 12 positions match TRBD1. The CDR3 runs 14 residues. CDR1 is SGHNT and CDR2 is YYREEE in the germline V gene (reference sequence). The junction had 4 bases not matched to a gene; V was cut back by 4 bases and J by 9 bases. The CDR3 protein is CASSPGQGAQKLFF. In DNA form, the CDR3 reads TGTGCCAGCAGCCCGGGACAGGGGGCCCAAAAACTGTTTTTT.

This clonotype was recorded many times. The CDR3 DNA is TGTGCCAGCAGTTTTGAGGGGGGGACTGAAGCTTTCTTT. Protein: CASSFEGGTEAFF. The rearrangement uses TRBV12-3 or TRBV12-4 and TRBJ1-1, with D possibly matching TRBD1 (6 bases). Trimming left V 3 bases short and J 5 bases short, with 10 bases between. This CDR3 region has 13 residues.

The chain is built from TRBV12-3 or TRBV12-4 and TRBJ2-1; 13 nucleotides match TRBD2. V lost 5 bases, J lost 4 bases, and 2 bases stayed unmatched. CDR3 length: 15 amino acids. The CDR3, as DNA: TGTGCCAGCAGTACGACTAGCGGGGGGTACAATGAGCAGTTCTTC. Residues: CASSTTSGGYNEQFF.

The table lists this clonotype with a few counts. This chain connects TRBV6-5 to TRBJ2-2; D could derive from TRBD1 or TRBD2 (5 bases each). Deletions cut 1 base from V and 1 base from J, with 22 bases between. Germline CDR1 MNHEY, CDR2 SVGAGI. This CDR3 comprises 20 residues. The CDR3 is CASSYFEIQTRGENTGELFF. DNA for the CDR3: TGTGCCAGCAGTTACTTCGAAATCCAAACTAGAGGGGAGAACACCGGGGAGCTGTTTTTT.

This clonotype was observed a handful of times. This rearrangement joins TRBV18 to TRBJ2-3; 8 nucleotides agree with TRBD2. The CDR3 is 16 residues long. Germline V lookup: CDR1 KGHSH, CDR2 LQKENI. V was clipped by 3 bases and J by 2 bases; unmatched bases: 7. The CDR3: CASSPPGLAATDTQYF. The CDR3 DNA is TGTGCCAGCTCACCTCCAGGACTAGCCGCCACAGATACGCAGTATTTT. The full variable domain, in which reference TRBV18 and TRBJ2-3 provide the parts outside the CDR3, is NAGVMQNPRHLVRRRGQEARLRCSPMKGHSHVYWYRQLPEEGLKFMVYLQKENIIDESGMPKERFSAEFPKEGPSILRIQQVVRGDSAAYFCASSPPGLAATDTQYFGPGTRLTVL.

This clonotype has only a few counts. The chain is built from TRBV2 and TRBJ2-5; D remains ambiguous. V lost 7 bases, J lost 2 bases, and 5 bases lay in between. This CDR3 has 11 residues. Germline lookup yields CDR1 SNHLY and CDR2 FYNNEI. Here the CDR3 DNA reads TGTGCCAGCAAGCAGCAAGAGACCCAGTACTTC. Translated: CASKQQETQYF.